A selection of T cell receptor beta chains follows, all from one sample in a study of early T cells in non-severe SARS-CoV-2 infection. TCRdb analysed the 5' RACE reads with MiXCR anew, one entry per CDR3 protein. The repertoire includes roughly 60,000 distinct CDR3 sequences, roughly 13% of them detected once, and around 4.3% sits in the top ten. The material sequenced was whole blood. The receptors here all came from an adult who was a healthcare worker with PCR-confirmed SARS-CoV-2 infection or an uninfected control (not recorded which). Both conserved end residues are part of each CDR3. Fields, in order: V gene, J gene, D gene, clone size, CDR3 DNA, CDR3 protein. D genes are given only for firm matches. Clone size is stated in some rows and not others, as once, few, many or a class when expanded.

V gene: TRBV10-3; J gene: TRBJ1-1; D gene: NA; clone size: few; CDR3 DNA: TGTGCCATCAGTGACAGCCGGGGGTCGAACACTGAAGCTTTCTTT; CDR3 protein: CAISDSRGSNTEAFF
V gene: TRBV3-1; J gene: TRBJ2-7; D gene: NA; clone size: many; CDR3 DNA: TGTGCCAGCAGCCCACCGGGACTTACTTACGAGCAGTACTTC; CDR3 protein: CASSPPGLTYEQYF
V gene: TRBV12-3/TRBV12-4; J gene: TRBJ2-7; D gene: NA; clone size: once; CDR3 DNA: TGTGCCAGCAGTTCGGGCGGGGCAGGGGCTTACGAGCAGTACTTC; CDR3 protein: CASSSGGAGAYEQYF
V gene: TRBV15; J gene: TRBJ2-1; D gene: TRBD1; clone size: NA; CDR3 DNA: TGTGCCACCAGCAGAGATCGCGGACAGGGAGGCAATGAGCAGTTCTTC; CDR3 protein: CATSRDRGQGGNEQFF
V gene: TRBV7-2; J gene: TRBJ2-7; D gene: NA; clone size: NA; CDR3 DNA: TGTGCCAGCAGCTTAGTCGCGGGGGCTGTATACGAGCAGTACTTC; CDR3 protein: CASSLVAGAVYEQYF
V gene: TRBV2; J gene: TRBJ2-2; D gene: NA; clone size: NA; CDR3 DNA: TGTGCCAGCAACTACAGGGTTCTAGCCGGGGAGCTGTTTTTT; CDR3 protein: CASNYRVLAGELFF
V gene: TRBV10-1; J gene: TRBJ2-2; D gene: NA; clone size: few; CDR3 DNA: TGCGCCAGCAGTGTTGAGGGGGGGGAGCTGTTTTTT; CDR3 protein: CASSVEGGELFF
V gene: TRBV2; J gene: TRBJ2-1; D gene: NA; clone size: NA; CDR3 DNA: TGTGCCAGTGAGGGGCCCGCGCAGTTCTTC; CDR3 protein: CASEGPAQFF
V gene: TRBV12-3/TRBV12-4; J gene: TRBJ2-7; D gene: TRBD1; clone size: many; CDR3 DNA: TGTGCCAGCAGTGCGGACAGGGTCGCCACCTACGAGCAGTACTTC; CDR3 protein: CASSADRVATYEQYF
V gene: TRBV20-1; J gene: TRBJ1-3; D gene: TRBD1; clone size: few; CDR3 DNA: TGCAGTGCTACCGCCGACAGGGTGAACACCATATATTTT; CDR3 protein: CSATADRVNTIYF
V gene: TRBV10-3; J gene: TRBJ2-3; D gene: NA; clone size: NA; CDR3 DNA: TGTGCCACTGGGGAGGATACGCAGTATTTT; CDR3 protein: CATGEDTQYF
V gene: TRBV5-1; J gene: TRBJ2-2; D gene: NA; clone size: NA; CDR3 DNA: TGCGCCAGCAGCTTGTTAAAGACGGGGACCGGGGAGCTGTTTTTT; CDR3 protein: CASSLLKTGTGELFF
V gene: TRBV7-9; J gene: TRBJ2-7; D gene: TRBD2; clone size: many; CDR3 DNA: TGTGCCAGCAGCAAACTGACTAGCTCCGACGAGCAGTACTTC; CDR3 protein: CASSKLTSSDEQYF
V gene: TRBV29-1; J gene: TRBJ2-2; D gene: TRBD1; clone size: few; CDR3 DNA: TGCAGCGGGAGACAGGGGGACGGGGAGCTGTTTTTT; CDR3 protein: CSGRQGDGELFF
V gene: TRBV7-8; J gene: TRBJ2-7; D gene: NA; clone size: NA; CDR3 DNA: TGTGCCAGCGGCAGGGATCCCAGGGTATACGAGCAGTACTTC; CDR3 protein: CASGRDPRVYEQYF
V gene: TRBV24-1; J gene: TRBJ2-3; D gene: NA; clone size: many; CDR3 DNA: TGTGCCACCCGGGGGAAGACTAGCACAGATACGCAGTATTTT; CDR3 protein: CATRGKTSTDTQYF
V gene: TRBV4-3; J gene: TRBJ1-6; D gene: NA; clone size: NA; CDR3 DNA: TGCGCCAGCAGCCAAGAAGTGGCAGGGAATAATTCACCCCTCCACTTT; CDR3 protein: CASSQEVAGNNSPLHF
V gene: TRBV11-2; J gene: TRBJ2-5; D gene: NA; clone size: few; CDR3 DNA: TGTGCCAGCAGCCCTCGACAGTACTCGCTCCAAGAGACCCAGTACTTC; CDR3 protein: CASSPRQYSLQETQYF
V gene: TRBV4-1; J gene: TRBJ1-1; D gene: NA; clone size: NA; CDR3 DNA: TGCGCCAGCAGCCATATGACTGCTGCAGCTTTCTTT; CDR3 protein: CASSHMTAAAFF
V gene: TRBV6-6; J gene: TRBJ2-1; D gene: TRBD2; clone size: many; CDR3 DNA: TGTTCTAGCGGGGGGGTCTACAATGAGCAGTTCTTC; CDR3 protein: CSSGGVYNEQFF
V gene: TRBV6-2/TRBV6-3; J gene: TRBJ2-5; D gene: NA; clone size: few; CDR3 DNA: TGTGCCAGCAGCCGAGAGGGGGAGACCCAGTACTTC; CDR3 protein: CASSREGETQYF
V gene: TRBV11-2; J gene: TRBJ2-7; D gene: TRBD1; clone size: NA; CDR3 DNA: TGTGCCAGCAGCGTCGGGACAGGGGGCTACGAGCAGTACTTC; CDR3 protein: CASSVGTGGYEQYF
V gene: TRBV4-2; J gene: TRBJ2-7; D gene: NA; clone size: NA; CDR3 DNA: TGTGCCAGCAGCCAAGGTTTAGCGTCAGCCTACGAGCAGTACTTC; CDR3 protein: CASSQGLASAYEQYF
V gene: TRBV4-1; J gene: TRBJ2-1; D gene: NA; clone size: medium-sized; CDR3 DNA: TGCGCCAGCAGCCAAGATAGGAACTTATACAATGAGCAGTTCTTC; CDR3 protein: CASSQDRNLYNEQFF
V gene: TRBV4-1; J gene: TRBJ2-3; D gene: TRBD2; clone size: few; CDR3 DNA: TGCGCCAGCAGGGCCGGGACTAGCGGGGGGAGGAGCACAGATACGCAGTATTTT; CDR3 protein: CASRAGTSGGRSTDTQYF
V gene: TRBV9; J gene: TRBJ2-2; D gene: NA; clone size: NA; CDR3 DNA: TGTGCCAGCAGCGCGGTAGGGACACCGAACACCGGGGAGCTGTTTTTT; CDR3 protein: CASSAVGTPNTGELFF